The entry below gives a single TCR beta chain sequence along with its context. The antigen is undetermined. This sample also contains other DNA sequences that code for the same CDR3. This record comes from a study of identifying expanded T cells in peripheral blood. Study-level results: Clone count variance between two-week samples rose with total template count. Differentially abundant clones: about 1.2 between replicates, roughly 16 at two to three weeks, 19 to 20 at four.

During the collection period, no donor immune events like infections were recorded. In germline, CDR1 is LNHNV, CDR2 YYDKDF (reference sequence). This CDR3 spans 12 amino acids. Trimming shortened V by 0 bases and J by 4 bases, and 4 bases separated the two germline ends. The assay was immunoSEQ multiplex PCR, and TCRdb's table has in-frame clones only and misses some. The sample lists fewer than 85,000 clones, 80% to 90% occurring once. Sample: blood. The chain is built from TRBV15 and TRBJ2-7; the D is unclear. This receptor was taken from a person aged 18 to 70 in good health. The DNA of the CDR3 is TGTGCCACCAGCAGAGATGGGTACGAGCAGTACTTC. It encodes CATSRDGYEQYF. Based on the CDR3 plus reference TRBV15 and TRBJ2-7, the full variable domain is DAMVIQNPRYQVTQFGKPVTLSCSQTLNHNVMYWYQQKSSQAPKLLFHYYDKDFNNEADTPDNFQSRRPNTSFCFLDIRSPGLGDTAMYLCATSRDGYEQYFGPGTRLTVT.